This TCR beta chain was profiled in a study of blood T cell dynamics during melanoma immunotherapy. Per germline, CDR1 MDHEN and CDR2 SYDVKM. V was cut by 6 bases and J by 1 base, with 9 bases left in between. The CDR3 is 13 amino acids. Documented time point: pre-treatment baseline. A fixed DNA input of 350 ng was used per bulk PBMC sample. Some clones are missing from TCRdb's copy, which holds only in-frame ones; the method was immunoSEQ multiplex PCR. Here the sample spans around 26,000 clones, approximately 88% being singletons. Sequences were derived from blood, sampled from a patient treated with checkpoint blockade. This rearrangement joins TRBV28 to TRBJ2-5; no reliable D call. The clonotype was recovered from a human donor with melanoma. CDR3 amino acids: CASRRGAQETQYF. CDR3 sequence (DNA): TGTGCCAGCAGACGCGGCGCCCAAGAGACCCAGTACTTC.